Described below is a single T cell receptor beta chain sequence and its context. The CDR3 contains 15 residues. CDR1 is MGHDK and CDR2 is SYGVNS in the germline V gene. Trimming left V 2 bases short and J 1 base short, with 9 bases between. This entry belongs to a study of T cell repertoires in ileal Crohn's disease. The method was immunoSEQ multiplex PCR; TCRdb's version includes in-frame clones alone and lacks a portion of them. The table includes approximately 27,000 clones, about four fifths detected once. Source material: ileal tissue. The genes are TRBV25-1 and TRBJ2-1, with D unresolved. This TCR was recovered from an adult with Crohn's disease. This CDR3 reads CASSEGVGSYNEQFF. In DNA form, the CDR3 reads TGTGCCAGCAGTGAAGGAGTCGGGTCCTACAATGAGCAGTTCTTC.